This T cell receptor (beta chain) was found in a study of blood T cells in healthy people across ages. Donors were systemically healthy Caucasian individuals from Russia aged about 6 to 90 years. Extracted total RNA amounted to at least 5.5 micrograms for each sample. Trimming removed 0 bases from V and 1 base from J, with 12 bases in between. The CDR3 is made up of 16 amino acids. Per germline, CDR1 SEHNR and CDR2 FQNEAQ (reference sequence). With a J-beta primer mix and a sample-barcoded 5' primer, a second PCR ran about 6 to 11 cycles. A 12-random-nucleotide template-switch adaptor tagged each cDNA molecule. All samples yielded 2.5 million or more CDR3-containing paired-end reads. A single record per CDR3 protein comes from TCRdb applying MiXCR to the 5' RACE reads. The sample yields fewer than 2 million distinct CDR3 sequences, 30% to 40% seen once.

The receptor's source is a human donor in good health. Sequencing was carried out using blood. The rearrangement uses TRBV7-9 and TRBJ1-1; D not certain. The CDR3 spells CASSLASHQANTEAFF. The CDR3 region has the DNA TGTGCCAGCAGCTTAGCGAGTCATCAGGCGAACACTGAAGCTTTCTTT.